A single sample gave rise to the 3 T cell receptor beta chains below, sequenced in a study of blood T cell repertoires in COVID-19. Only in-frame clones appear in the TCRdb table, and some are missing; sequencing was by immunoSEQ multiplex PCR. The top ten hold 0.8% to 0.85% of the sample, which has fewer than 500,000 clones, 80% to 90% seen once. Input material: peripheral blood. These receptors were obtained from a man in his late teens or twenties with COVID-19, enrolled during active disease.

On this clone itself: Other DNA variants within this sample encode the same CDR3. V is TRBV6-5 and J is TRBJ2-1; a weak D match, TRBD2 (5 bases). This CDR3 spans 14 amino acids. The germline gives CDR1 MNHEY, CDR2 SVGAGI. V was pared by 6 bases and J by 0 bases, with 9 bases between. The CDR3 bases are TGTGCCAGCAGGGCTGGGAGCTCCTACAATGAGCAGTTCTTC. Amino acids: CASRAGSSYNEQFF.

This clone was recorded once. This chain's CDR3 is CSASRGIGADTQYF. The CDR3 DNA sequence: TGCAGTGCTAGTCGGGGGATTGGAGCAGATACGCAGTATTTT. The chain uses TRBV20-1 and TRBJ2-3; D might be TRBD2 (6 bases). Trimming took off 3 bases at V and 4 bases at J, with 14 bases between the two ends. Germline values: CDR1 DFQATT, CDR2 SNEGSKA (reference sequence). The CDR3 contains 14 residues.

This chain connects TRBV10-3 to TRBJ2-3; 9 bases agree with TRBD2. The CDR3 runs to 16 residues. Trimming at V came to 2 bases and at J to 2 bases, leaving 5 bases not matched to a gene. Germline CDR1 is ENHRY and CDR2 is SYGVKD. The CDR3 nucleotides are TGTGCCATCAGTGAGATAAGACTAGCGGACACAGATACGCAGTATTTT. It codes for CAISEIRLADTDTQYF.